These 29 T cell receptor beta chains were sequenced from one sample in a study of shared clonotypes between healthy human individuals. Only in-frame clones appear in the TCRdb table, and some are missing; sequencing was by immunoSEQ multiplex PCR. The sample records approximately 2.1 million clones, more than 85% being singletons. Sample: naive CD4+ T cells from PBMCs. Specified subset: CD45RA+ positively selected. The receptors shown here come from a man aged 18 to 35 in good health. Some clones in this sample may be carry-over from other donors' samples.

The chain links TRBV9 to TRBJ1-4; TRBD1 is a possible D gene (5 bases). The CDR3 length is 15 residues. The germline V gene has CDR1 SGDLS and CDR2 YYNGEE. V shed 3 bases and J shed 7 bases, with 16 bases lying between them. The CDR3 DNA sequence: TGTGCCAGCAGCGGAGACAGAGGGGCAGGTGAAAAACTGTTTTTT. This gives the protein CASSGDRGAGEKLFF.

V and J are TRBV19 and TRBJ2-5, with TRBD2 matching 9 bases. The germline gives CDR1 LNHDA, CDR2 SQIVND (reference sequence). The J segment lost 5 bases and the V segment lost 2 bases, leaving 3 bases of the junction unmatched. The CDR3 is 14 residues long. CDR3 residues: CASSIRTSVETQYF. CDR3 nucleotide sequence: TGTGCCAGTAGTATACGGACTAGCGTTGAGACCCAGTACTTC.

The rearrangement uses TRBV5-1 and TRBJ2-3, with D hard to call. CDR1 and CDR2 (germline): SGHRS, YFSETQ. Trimming shortened V by 2 bases and J by 4 bases, and 5 bases separated the two germline ends. CDR3 length: 12 residues. The CDR3 sequence is CASSFQSDTQYF. DNA for the CDR3: TGCGCCAGCAGCTTTCAATCAGATACGCAGTATTTT.

The CDR3: CASSIPGLPIQHF. CDR3 DNA sequence: TGTGCCAGTAGTATCCCGGGACTTCCAATCCAGCATTTT. The chain employs TRBV19 and TRBJ1-5; D may be TRBD1 (5 bases). V lost 3 bases and J lost 12, with 15 bases in between. CDR3 length equals 13 residues. Germline assignment: CDR1 LNHDA and CDR2 SQIVND (reference sequence).

This clone was detected once. This chain joins TRBV6-5 and TRBJ2-1; D is uncertain. V was clipped by 6 bases and J by 5 bases, with 17 bases between them. The germline CDR1 and CDR2 sequences are MNHEY and SVGAGI. CDR3 length equals 15 residues. The DNA of the CDR3 is TGTGCCAGCAGCTCCTCTAGATTACTTAACAATGAGCAGTTCTTC. The encoded protein is CASSSSRLLNNEQFF.

The J gene is TRBJ2-7, the V gene TRBV5-1; D is unresolved. This CDR3 is built from 14 residues. With 5 bases removed from V and 2 bases from J, the gap between germline ends came to 14 bases. Germline loops: CDR1 SGHRS, CDR2 YFSETQ. CDR3 sequence reads: CASRLRDGTYEQYF. In DNA, the CDR3 is TGCGCCAGCAGATTACGAGACGGTACCTACGAGCAGTACTTC.

This rearrangement joins TRBV6-4 to TRBJ1-2, with 8 bases matching TRBD1. The V segment lost 6 bases and the J segment 7 bases; nucleotides outside the gene matches: 10. This CDR3 is built from 14 residues. Per germline, CDR1 MRHNA and CDR2 SNTAGT. CDR3 sequence (DNA): TGTGCCAGCAGCCAAGACAGGGGTCTGGGTGGCTACACCTTC. Protein sequence: CASSQDRGLGGYTF.

This clone was detected a few times. J is TRBJ1-1 and V is TRBV7-6; a weak D match, TRBD1 (6 bases). CDR1 is SGHVS and CDR2 is FNYEAQ in the germline V gene. The CDR3 spans 13 residues. The V gene lost 7 bases and the J gene lost 5 bases, with 14 bases spanning the gap. This chain's CDR3 is CASTGGLRTEAFF. Here the CDR3 DNA reads TGTGCCAGCACTGGGGGGCTGCGGACTGAAGCTTTCTTT.

V is TRBV6-1 and J is TRBJ1-5, with D possibly TRBD1 on 5 matching bases. The CDR3 length is 15 residues. The germline gives CDR1 MNHNS, CDR2 SASEGT. V was shortened by 6 bases and J by 3 bases, with 15 bases between the two germline ends. The CDR3, as DNA: TGTGCCAGCAGCCTCCTGGGGCAGCTCAATCAGCCCCAGCATTTT. Its protein is CASSLLGQLNQPQHF.

V is TRBV6-5 and J is TRBJ2-7; 8 nucleotides agree with TRBD1. Per the germline V gene, CDR1 is MNHEY and CDR2 is SVGAGI. Trimming removed 5 bases from V and 2 bases from J; junction bases left unmatched: 5. CDR3 length: 14 residues. DNA of the CDR3: TGTGCCAGCAGTATCTACAGGGGGACCTACGAGCAGTACTTC. It translates to CASSIYRGTYEQYF.

The CDR3 DNA is TGTGCCAGCAGAAGTCAGGGGGGCACTGAAGCTTTCTTT. This codes for CASRSQGGTEAFF. This chain joins TRBV6-1 and TRBJ1-1; 7 bases match TRBD1. The CDR3 runs 13 residues. J was trimmed by 4 bases and V by 6 bases; bases with no gene match: 5. Germline CDR1 reads MNHNS; CDR2 reads SASEGT.

Points on this clone: This CDR3 is also generated by other DNA sequences in the sample. The V gene is TRBV7-3, the J gene TRBJ2-2; tentative D call: TRBD1 (6 bases). The V gene lost 5 bases and the J gene lost 5 bases, with 9 bases spanning the gap. CDR3 length: 13 residues. Germline assignment: CDR1 SGHTA and CDR2 FQGTGA. The CDR3 protein is CASSPGTTGELFF. CDR3 bases: TGTGCCAGCAGCCCCGGGACAACCGGGGAGCTGTTTTTT.

The V gene is TRBV7-2, the J gene TRBJ2-5, with TRBD2 identical over 8 bases. V trimming: 8 bases; J trimming: 1 base; junction bases outside the gene matches: 9. The CDR3 extends over 15 amino acids. In germline, CDR1 is SGHTA, CDR2 FQGNSA. CDR3 protein: CASDTSGGTQETQYF. DNA for the CDR3: TGTGCCAGCGACACTAGCGGAGGCACCCAAGAGACCCAGTACTTC. Combining the CDR3 with reference TRBV7-2 and TRBJ2-5 gives the whole variable domain GAGVSQSPSNKVTEKGKDVELRCDPISGHTALYWYRQSLGQGLEFLIYFQGNSAPDKSGLPSDRFSAERTGGSVSTLTIQRTQQEDSAVYLCASDTSGGTQETQYFGPGTRLLVL.

The genes are TRBV28 and TRBJ2-1; TRBD2 aligns across 10 bases. Losses at the gene ends were 5 bases for V and 9 bases for J; bases not matched to a gene: 13. This CDR3 is built from 16 residues. Germline V gene lookup returns CDR1 MDHEN and CDR2 SYDVKM. This chain's CDR3 is CASSQIAGGGVVEQFF. CDR3 coding DNA: TGTGCCAGCAGTCAAATAGCGGGAGGAGGAGTAGTTGAGCAGTTCTTC.

This sequence joins TRBV5-6 and TRBJ2-7; D gene unclear. V dropped 1 base and J dropped 0 bases, with 5 bases sitting between them. Germline lookup yields CDR1 SGHDT and CDR2 YYEEEE. The CDR3 has 13 residues. The DNA for the CDR3 is TGTGCCAGCAGCTTGCAGAACTCCTACGAGCAGTACTTC. Protein: CASSLQNSYEQYF.

The chain recombines TRBV30 with TRBJ1-3, with D possibly being TRBD1 (6 bases). V lost 1 base and J lost 8, with 15 bases in between. This CDR3 has 14 residues. Germline assignment: CDR1 GTSNPN and CDR2 SVGIG (reference sequence). CDR3 sequence reads: CAWSETGFVDTIYF. CDR3 nucleotides: TGTGCCTGGAGTGAAACAGGGTTTGTGGACACCATATATTTT.

This chain connects TRBV15 to TRBJ2-2; D is uncertain. This CDR3 spans 15 amino acids. Germline loops: CDR1 LNHNV, CDR2 YYDKDF (reference sequence). V was shortened by 0 bases and J by 6 bases, with 11 bases between the two germline ends. CDR3 amino acids: CATSREEGSAGELFF. CDR3 bases: TGTGCCACCAGCAGAGAGGAAGGGTCGGCCGGGGAGCTGTTTTTT.

The table lists this clone with a few counts. The chain couples TRBV10-3 to TRBJ1-1; perhaps TRBD1 as D (5 bases). Deletions cut 5 bases from V and 6 bases from J, with 7 bases between. This CDR3 comprises 11 residues. Germline CDR1 ENHRY, CDR2 SYGVKD. CDR3 sequence (DNA): TGTGCCATCAGTCAGGGTTCTGAAGCTTTCTTT. This encodes CAISQGSEAFF.

This chain connects TRBV29-1 to TRBJ2-7; D perhaps matches TRBD2 (7 bases). V was shortened by 4 bases and J by 2 bases, with 12 bases between the two germline ends. The CDR3 contains 13 residues. Germline assignment: CDR1 SQVTM and CDR2 ANQGSEA. CDR3 DNA sequence: TGCAGCGTTGTAGGGGGACTAACCTACGAGCAGTACTTC. Translating gives CSVVGGLTYEQYF.

This chain joins TRBV28 and TRBJ1-4; 10 nucleotides agree with TRBD1. Trimming took 10 bases from V and 6 from J; bases not matched to a gene: 5. CDR1 and CDR2 (germline): MDHEN, SYDVKM. The CDR3 runs to 13 residues. CDR3 sequence: CANSGQGHEKLFF. CDR3 sequence (DNA): TGTGCCAACTCGGGACAGGGGCATGAAAAACTGTTTTTT.

This chain joins TRBV18 and TRBJ1-2; maybe TRBD1 (6 bases). The V end lost 4 bases, the J end lost 4 bases, and 16 bases lay between the germline ends. CDR3 size: 15 residues. From germline, CDR1 is KGHSH and CDR2 LQKENI. CDR3 sequence reads: CASSLNRDAVYGYTF. For the CDR3, the DNA is TGTGCCAGCTCACTAAACAGGGATGCTGTCTATGGCTACACCTTC.

This sequence joins TRBV5-1 and TRBJ1-4; 9 bases fit TRBD1. After removal of 3 bases from V and 6 bases from J, the junction contained 6 bases not matched to a gene. In germline, CDR1 is SGHRS, CDR2 YFSETQ. The CDR3 is 15 residues long. CDR3 nucleotide sequence: TGCGCCAGCAGCTCGGCGACAGGGGGGCATGAAAAACTGTTTTTT. Its protein is CASSSATGGHEKLFF.

Worth noting for this clone: Other nucleotide sequences from this sample produce the same CDR3. The J gene is TRBJ2-7, the V gene TRBV4-2; TRBD2 aligns across 9 bases. V lost 2 bases and J lost 3; bases outside the gene matches: 5. This CDR3 contains 15 residues. CDR1 is LGHNA, CDR2 YNFKEQ, per germline. This CDR3 reads CASSQLTSGDYEQYF. CDR3 coding DNA: TGTGCCAGCAGCCAATTGACTAGCGGAGACTACGAGCAGTACTTC.

This clone was seen just once. This sequence joins TRBV18 and TRBJ2-1; 9 nucleotides line up with TRBD2. There are 18 residues in the CDR3. V trimming: 0 bases; J trimming: 9 bases; junction bases outside the gene matches: 15. The V gene's germline CDR1 is KGHSH and CDR2 LQKENI. The CDR3 loop reads CASSPPRGVREGLGEQFF. The CDR3, as DNA: TGTGCCAGCTCACCACCGAGAGGGGTGCGGGAGGGCCTCGGTGAGCAGTTCTTC.

CDR3 sequence reads: CASSLTGVSTEAFF. In nucleotides, the CDR3 is TGTGCCAGCAGCCTGACGGGGGTGAGCACTGAAGCTTTCTTT. The gene calls are TRBV5-5 and TRBJ1-1, with D maybe TRBD1 (5 bases). Deletions cut 4 bases from V and 4 bases from J, with 14 bases between. The germline V gene has CDR1 SGHKS and CDR2 YYEKEE (reference sequence). The CDR3 loop spans 14 amino acids.

The chain joins TRBV10-2 to TRBJ2-3; D might be TRBD2 (5 bases). This CDR3 has 13 amino acids. Germline V CDR1 and CDR2: WSHSY, SAAADI. V was shortened by 3 bases and J by 6 bases, with 10 bases between the two germline ends. The CDR3 spells CASSDPRRDTQYF. CDR3 coding DNA: TGCGCCAGCAGTGACCCCAGGAGGGATACGCAGTATTTT.

The chain employs TRBV6-1 and TRBJ2-7; the D gene is possibly TRBD1 (6 bases). This CDR3 has 14 amino acids. CDR1 is MNHNS and CDR2 is SASEGT in the germline V gene. Trimming stripped 1 base from V and 7 bases from J, with 14 bases between. CDR3 in DNA: TGTGCCAGCAGTGAAGACAGGGTGAGGGATGAGCAGTACTTC. Amino acids: CASSEDRVRDEQYF.

The chain uses TRBV5-1 and TRBJ2-3; the match to TRBD2 covers 10 bases. CDR1 SGHRS and CDR2 YFSETQ come from the germline V gene. This CDR3 has 14 amino acids. Trimming at V came to 4 bases and at J to 5 bases, leaving 4 bases not matched to a gene. This CDR3 is CASSPASGRDTQYF. CDR3 bases: TGCGCCAGCAGCCCGGCTAGCGGGAGAGATACGCAGTATTTT. Based on the CDR3 plus reference TRBV5-1 and TRBJ2-3, the full variable domain is KAGVTQTPRYLIKTRGQQVTLSCSPISGHRSVSWYQQTPGQGLQFLFEYFSETQRNKGNFPGRFSGRQFSNSRSEMNVSTLELGDSALYLCASSPASGRDTQYFGPGTRLTVL.

Points on this clone: The same CDR3 is also encoded by other DNA sequences in this sample. The chain links TRBV6-5 to TRBJ2-7; 9 nucleotides align to TRBD1. Trimming cost V 0 bases and J 2 bases; bases outside gene matches: 2. The CDR3 has 15 amino acids. Germline CDR1 MNHEY, CDR2 SVGAGI. DNA of the CDR3: TGTGCCAGCAGTTACTCGACAGGGGGACCCTACGAGCAGTACTTC. It is translated as CASSYSTGGPYEQYF.